This T cell receptor (beta chain) was sequenced for a study of CD8 T cells in ankylosing spondylitis. Study-level results: Disease-associated clones were CD8+ and fairly uncommon in peripheral blood. For ankylosing spondylitis blood, a TCR beta motif of seven to nine highly homologous variants appeared characteristic. In ankylosing spondylitis patients, matched synovial fluid reportedly showed significant enrichment of disease-linked clones.

Molecular-barcoded quantitative 5'-RACE produced these TCR beta libraries. In TCRdb, the 5' RACE reads were re-called with MiXCR into one record per CDR3 protein. The sample yields about 160,000 distinct CDR3 sequences, 15% to 20% seen once. This clonotype was counted ten times or more. Its antigen is unknown. This sequence was found in a male donor with ankylosing spondylitis or in good health (not recorded which). Sequences were obtained from blood, either unsorted or a sorted T cell fraction (not recorded which).

The CDR3, as DNA: TGCGCCAGCAGCTTGGATGGGACTAGGAATTCACCCCTCCACTTT. Encoded protein: CASSLDGTRNSPLHF. J is TRBJ1-6 and V is TRBV5-1, with D maybe TRBD1 (5 bases). There are 15 residues in the CDR3. V dropped 0 bases and J dropped 7 bases, with 11 bases sitting between them. Per the germline V gene, CDR1 is SGHRS and CDR2 is YFSETQ.